The text below deals with one T cell receptor beta chain. Antigen: not known. The data belong to a study of STAT3 mutations in large granular lymphocyte leukemia. Study-level results: In T-cell large granular lymphocyte leukemia, about half of patients showed multiple immunodominant subclonotypes.

TCRdb's copy holds only in-frame clones and misses some; the assay was immunoSEQ multiplex PCR. Here the sample spans some 3,900 clones, over 80% being singletons. Material: peripheral blood mononuclear cells. This TCR came from a boy under 18 with T-cell large granular lymphocyte leukemia. Some clones in this sample may be carry-over from other donors' samples.

CDR3 in amino acids: CASRRSDRYYGYTF. The CDR3 region has the DNA TGTGCCAGCAGACGTTCGGACAGGTACTATGGCTACACCTTC. The gene calls are TRBV5-6 and TRBJ1-2; 7 bases line up with TRBD1. Germline loops: CDR1 SGHDT, CDR2 YYEEEE. The junction had 7 bases not matched to a gene; V was cut back by 5 bases and J by 3 bases. This CDR3 region has 14 residues.